This T cell receptor (beta chain) originates from a study of T-cell reconstitution after alpha-beta-depleted transplantation in children. The CDR3 runs to 19 residues. V shed 7 bases and J 3 bases; nucleotides not matched to a gene: 14. Study conclusions and caveats: It was newly produced T cells that mostly accounted for T-cell counts and diversity one year after transplant. Expanded graft clones, several hundred of them, were reportedly the source of alpha-beta T cells about two months after transplant.

During its preparation, the TCRbeta library received unique molecular identifiers. TCRdb ran MiXCR on the PCR reads and lists one entry per CDR3 protein. The sample carries about 300,000 distinct CDR3 sequences, about 9.5% recorded once. This clonotype was detected many times. No antigen is known for it. Material: PBMCs, obtained before TCRalphabeta/CD19-depleted stem cell transplant. The V and J genes are TRBV12-3 or TRBV12-4 and TRBJ2-1, with TRBD2 matching over 14 bases. The clonotype originates from a boy under two years old with acute myeloid leukemia, due to receive a stem cell transplant. The CDR3 sequence is CASIANGTSGSGRYNEQFF. CDR3 sequence (DNA): TGTGCCAGCATAGCTAACGGGACTAGCGGGAGCGGACGCTACAATGAGCAGTTCTTC.